One sample yielded the 15 T cell receptor beta chains listed below, sequenced in a study of blood T cell repertoires in COVID-19. The protocol was immunoSEQ multiplex PCR, while the TCRdb copy is restricted to in-frame clones and leaves out a portion. The table has 90,000 to 110,000 clones, roughly 83% seen once; the top ten hold around a sixth. The sample consisted of peripheral blood. All receptors derive from a woman aged 55 to 70 with acute or convalescent COVID-19.

The rearrangement uses TRBV18 and TRBJ1-4, with D perhaps TRBD1 (6 bases). Trimming stripped 5 bases from V and 5 bases from J, with 15 bases between. This CDR3 region has 15 residues. Germline lookup yields CDR1 KGHSH and CDR2 LQKENI. CDR3 nucleotides: TGTGCCAGCTCAGAGAACAGGGTCGGGAATGAAAAACTGTTTTTT. Protein: CASSENRVGNEKLFF.

V usage is TRBV24-1 and J usage is TRBJ1-5; possibly TRBD1 for D (6 bases). Germline V gene data show CDR1 as KGHDR and CDR2 as SFDVKD. With 6 bases removed from V and 2 bases from J, the gap between germline ends came to 7 bases. The CDR3 runs to 13 residues. The CDR3 coding sequence is TGTGCCACCAGTCCAGGGGGCAATCAGCCCCAGCATTTT. Encoded protein: CATSPGGNQPQHF.

This chain joins TRBV7-2 and TRBJ1-6, with D unresolved. The CDR3 length is 16 residues. V was clipped by 3 bases and J by 6 bases, with 15 bases between them. CDR1 SGHTA and CDR2 FQGNSA come from the germline V gene. The CDR3 nucleotides read TGTGCCAGCAGCTTCGGGTTGGACTCCCCTAATTCACCCCTCCACTTT. This codes for CASSFGLDSPNSPLHF.

The sample holds a few counts of this clone. The genes are TRBV28 and TRBJ1-2; maybe TRBD1 (5 bases). V dropped 0 bases and J dropped 7 bases, with 15 bases sitting between them. Germline-derived CDR1 and CDR2 are MDHEN and SYDVKM. The CDR3 covers 15 residues. CDR3 sequence (DNA): TGTGCCAGCAGTTTATGGAGCAAGAGTCAGGGTGGCTACACCTTC. It translates to CASSLWSKSQGGYTF.

The rearrangement uses TRBV28 and TRBJ2-2, with D possibly TRBD2 on 6 matching bases. V was clipped by 4 bases and J by 5 bases, with 17 bases between them. CDR1 and CDR2 from the germline V gene are MDHEN and SYDVKM. CDR3 length equals 16 residues. The CDR3 DNA follows: TGTGCCAGCAGTTCCCGTGCGGGGCCAGGGACCGGGGAGCTGTTTTTT. Encoded protein: CASSSRAGPGTGELFF.

The chain has TRBV29-1 and TRBJ2-7, with 11 bases aligning to TRBD2. There are 13 residues in the CDR3. Germline V gene data show CDR1 as SQVTM and CDR2 as ANQGSEA. The V segment lost 3 bases and the J segment 7 bases; nucleotides outside the gene matches: 5. CDR3 protein: CSVDGTSGTEQYF. CDR3 bases: TGCAGCGTTGACGGGACTAGCGGAACGGAGCAGTACTTC.

This sequence joins TRBV5-6 and TRBJ2-7; 12 positions match TRBD2. CDR1 is SGHDT, CDR2 YYEEEE, per germline. CDR3 length: 15 amino acids. V trimming: 4 bases; J trimming: 4 bases; junction bases outside the gene matches: 6. The CDR3 DNA is TGTGCCAGCAGCATGCCTAGCGGGGGGGCTTACGAGCAGTACTTC. It translates to CASSMPSGGAYEQYF.

V gene TRBV18 combines with J gene TRBJ1-5; D gene uncertain. Germline CDR1 KGHSH, CDR2 LQKENI. The CDR3 is made up of 13 amino acids. Trimming took off 2 bases at V and 7 bases at J, with 9 bases between the two ends. The CDR3 loop reads CASSPEASQPQHF. CDR3 nucleotides: TGTGCCAGCTCACCAGAGGCCAGCCAGCCCCAGCATTTT.

The rearrangement joins TRBV13 to TRBJ2-1, with a possible D match to TRBD2 (7 bases). V lost 6 bases to trimming and J lost 5 bases, with 23 bases between them. CDR3 size: 17 residues. Germline CDR1 PRHDT, CDR2 FYEKMQ (reference sequence). DNA for the CDR3: TGTGCCAGCAGGGGAGTCTGGGGGGGCTACTTCAACAATGAGCAGTTCTTC. Translation gives CASRGVWGGYFNNEQFF.

This clone was seen only once. The rearrangement uses TRBV19 and TRBJ1-1; TRBD1 might be the D (6 bases). Germline V gene lookup returns CDR1 LNHDA and CDR2 SQIVND (reference sequence). V was trimmed by 5 bases and J by 0 bases, leaving 10 bases between them. This CDR3 has 14 amino acids. Here the CDR3 DNA reads TGTGCCAGTAGTCCTCAGGGGATGAACACTGAAGCTTTCTTT. Translation: CASSPQGMNTEAFF.

The V gene is TRBV28, the J gene TRBJ2-1; 8 nucleotides align to TRBD1. Germline lookup yields CDR1 MDHEN and CDR2 SYDVKM. V shed 4 bases, J shed 6 bases, and the junction held 11 bases outside the gene matches. CDR3 length: 16 residues. The CDR3 DNA follows: TGTGCCAGCAGTTCCGTAGGCAGGGGGCGCTCCAATGAGCAGTTCTTC. Protein product: CASSSVGRGRSNEQFF.

This chain links TRBV7-3 with TRBJ2-2; 10 nucleotides match TRBD2. This CDR3 has 20 amino acids. V shed 5 bases, J shed 1 base, and the junction held 16 bases outside the gene matches. The germline CDR1 and CDR2 sequences are SGHTA and FQGTGA. CDR3 in amino acids: CASSLSRPLAGVKNTGELFF. CDR3 DNA sequence: TGTGCCAGCAGCCTCTCCCGCCCCCTAGCGGGAGTGAAGAACACCGGGGAGCTGTTTTTT.

In the case of this clone: The sample carries other DNA sequences with the same CDR3. The rearrangement uses TRBV2 and TRBJ1-1, with D possibly TRBD1 on 5 matching bases. Trimming removed 3 bases from V and 0 bases from J, with 8 bases in between. The CDR3 is 14 amino acids. The germline V gene encodes CDR1 SNHLY and CDR2 FYNNEI. The CDR3 region is CASSEGGLNTEAFF. In DNA form, the CDR3 reads TGTGCCAGCAGTGAGGGGGGTTTGAACACTGAAGCTTTCTTT. The full variable domain, in which reference TRBV2 and TRBJ1-1 provide the parts outside the CDR3, is EPEVTQTPSHQVTQMGQEVILRCVPISNHLYFYWYRQILGQKVEFLVSFYNNEISEKSEIFDDQFSVERPDGSNFTLKIRSTKLEDSAMYFCASSEGGLNTEAFFGQGTRLTVV.

This rearrangement joins TRBV25-1 to TRBJ1-2; no clear D gene. V was pared by 1 base and J by 8 bases, with 5 bases between. The CDR3 is 11 residues long. Germline V gene data show CDR1 as MGHDK and CDR2 as SYGVNS. CDR3 sequence (DNA): TGTGCCAGCAGTGAATCTGTGGGCTACACCTTC. This translates into CASSESVGYTF.

The gene calls are TRBV30 and TRBJ1-2, with unresolved D. Germline V gives CDR1 GTSNPN, CDR2 SVGIG (reference sequence). Trimming cost V 1 base and J 7 bases, with 10 bases left between them. The CDR3 extends over 12 amino acids. DNA of the CDR3: TGTGCCTGGAGTGGACGAGGGAGTGGCTACACCTTC. It encodes CAWSGRGSGYTF.